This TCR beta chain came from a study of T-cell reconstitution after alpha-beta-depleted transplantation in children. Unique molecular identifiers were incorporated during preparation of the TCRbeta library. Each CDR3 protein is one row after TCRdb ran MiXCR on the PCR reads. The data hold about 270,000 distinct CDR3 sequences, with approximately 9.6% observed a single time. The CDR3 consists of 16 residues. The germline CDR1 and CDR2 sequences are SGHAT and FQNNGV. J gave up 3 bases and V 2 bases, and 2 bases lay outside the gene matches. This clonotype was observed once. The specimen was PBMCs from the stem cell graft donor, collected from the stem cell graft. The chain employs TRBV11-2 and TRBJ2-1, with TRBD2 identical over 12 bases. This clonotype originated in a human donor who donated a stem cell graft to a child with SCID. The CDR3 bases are TGTGCCAGCAGCTTACTAGCGGGGGGGCTCTACAATGAGCAGTTCTTC. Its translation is CASSLLAGGLYNEQFF.